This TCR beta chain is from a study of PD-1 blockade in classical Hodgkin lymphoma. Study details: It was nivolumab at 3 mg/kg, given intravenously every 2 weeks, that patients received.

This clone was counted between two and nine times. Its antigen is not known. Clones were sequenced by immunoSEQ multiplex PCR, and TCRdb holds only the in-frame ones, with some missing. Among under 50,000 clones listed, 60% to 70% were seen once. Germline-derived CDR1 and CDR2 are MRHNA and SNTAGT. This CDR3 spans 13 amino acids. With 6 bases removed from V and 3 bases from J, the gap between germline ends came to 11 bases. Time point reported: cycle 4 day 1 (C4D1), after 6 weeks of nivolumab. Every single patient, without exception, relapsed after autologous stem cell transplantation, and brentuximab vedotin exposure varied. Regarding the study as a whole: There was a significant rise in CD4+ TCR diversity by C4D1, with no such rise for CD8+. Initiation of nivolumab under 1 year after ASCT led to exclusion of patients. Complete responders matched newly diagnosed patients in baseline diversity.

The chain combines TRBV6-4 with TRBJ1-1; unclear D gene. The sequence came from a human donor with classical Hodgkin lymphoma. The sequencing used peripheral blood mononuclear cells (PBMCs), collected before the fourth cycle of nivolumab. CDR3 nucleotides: TGTGCCAGCAGGTTCCCTTTGGACACTGAAGCTTTCTTT. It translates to CASRFPLDTEAFF.